Sequencing of this TCR beta chain was carried out in a study of cytomegalovirus exposure and HLA in healthy donors (dated 2017 in TCRdb). Background for the entire study: An earlier analysis of 587 of the donors reported approximately 260 Gb of sequence data and about 120 million unique TCR beta sequences obtained from 150 million to 200 million T cells. Every repertoire in the discovery cohort had been generated on one and the same sequencing platform. HLA typing included class I and class II loci at four-digit resolution. In addition to the first cohort of around 670 subjects, a separate validation cohort of 120 different subjects was used. The number of donors typed differed by locus, with roughly 629-640 for A, B, C, DRB1 and DQB1, more than 500 for DQA1, 600 to 610 for DPA1, and approximately 470 for DPB1. A later genetic analysis took genome-wide SNP genotypes for 398 of the 666 donors and used that subset as a discovery cohort. An early release that covered several hundred HLA-typed donors contained approximately 300 gigabases of sequencing data and tens of millions of unique TCR sequences. Rather than using new phenotypic data, the later analysis identified candidate immune exposures from TCR beta sequences and from how often those sequences occurred across donors. On average, roughly 250,000 unique TCR beta nucleotide sequences were sequenced per donor among some 420 genotyped donors of the cohort, with around 19% of those sequences being non-productive. A later analysis re-analyzed previously published TCR beta repertoires from hundreds of donors and added high-resolution HLA genotyping to study TCR occurrence patterns. Several DR-DQ haplotypes were handled as single units for association and clustering, since linkage in the cohort was strong. An earlier analysis of 450 to 750 of the donors used high-throughput TCR beta sequencing to judge whether each TCR beta V gene segment behaved as functional or pseudogenic. Of the roughly 420 genotyped donors, less than 90% were placed in the genetic ancestry cluster associated with self-reported Caucasian donors. To predict cytomegalovirus infection status, the study brought together high-throughput TCR immunosequencing, statistical association of individual TCRs with disease status, and machine learning. Alongside the repertoire data, information on donor age, sex, ethnicity and CMV serostatus was compiled. The study used immunosequencing to profile the T cell repertoires of approximately 630 subjects and linked those repertoires to cytomegalovirus serostatus. The study aimed to test whether cataloging public T cell receptors could reveal signatures of past pathogen exposure. Broader findings and caveats from the paper: The authors suggested that the approach could potentially be generalized to other disease states and immunological phenotypes. A total of around 150 TCR beta chains were listed by the study as associated with cytomegalovirus. In vitro tests confirmed that three of the cytomegalovirus-associated TCR beta chains recognize cytomegalovirus antigens. Broadly in line with IMGT annotations, most TCR beta V segments showed up in productive rearrangements about 90% or about 30% of the time in an earlier analysis of several hundred of the donors. Roughly uniform sequencing depth across donors was assumed in presence/absence analyses, although this assumption may not hold. A later genetic analysis reported fewer N-insertions in productive TCRs among donors in an Asian-associated ancestry cluster than the approximately 670-donor mean. While some public TCRs were present in many individuals, most TCR sequences turned up only very rarely across donors. Linkage disequilibrium might explain the correlated functional status among segregating V segments, but an unknown experimental factor could not be excluded. V-gene and J-gene trimming of TCR beta chains was associated with a missense DCLRE1C variant in a later genetic analysis, and the association was replicated in an independent cohort. A further reported finding was that TCR beta sequences accurately predicted the HLA-A and HLA-B alleles for most subjects in the first cohort. In a later analysis, TCR association rates were found to vary across HLA loci, with the most associated TCRs seen for DRB1 alleles and the fewest for HLA-C alleles. According to a later analysis, parvovirus B19, influenza, CMV and Epstein-Barr virus appeared linked to several top co-occurrence clusters. Assigning TCR associations to individual alleles was difficult when HLA alleles, especially DR and DQ, strongly co-occurred. Because the 87-base-pair reads could not distinguish some IMGT-functional V segments, including TRBV6-2 and TRBV6-3, those segments were excluded. Because counts were too low, roughly 17 rarely observed V segments, including chromosome 9 orphons, were left out of the earlier analysis of several hundred of the donors. In a later analysis, HLA-associated TCR beta chains showed more clonal expansion and lower generation probabilities than non-associated chains that were equally common. Only TCR beta chains were sequenced in this cohort, and the absence of alpha or paired-chain data limited detectable features. According to a later analysis, most CMV-associated TCR beta chains appeared to be HLA-restricted, and the HLA associations seemed to be driven largely by CMV exposure. Because some donors lacked HLA typing at each locus, the association tests relied only on the typed subset. The only immune exposure information available for the cohort was CMV serostatus. The classifier was reported to diagnose cytomegalovirus status with high specificity and sensitivity in both the original and validation cohorts. A group of highly shared sequence variants was considered likely to be a technical artifact of the sequencing pipeline. Specific HLA alleles were associated with 15,000 to 20,000 TCR beta sequences at a false discovery rate of 0.05 in a later analysis.

Library construction relied on the immunoSEQ multiplex PCR assay. The multiplex PCR relied on a mix of 60 forward primers for TCR Vbeta segments and 13 reverse primers for TCR Jbeta segments. The CDR3 region of rearranged TCR beta genes was amplified from genomic DNA by a multiplex PCR assay. The amplified TCR beta libraries were sequenced on the Illumina HiSeq System as 87-base-pair reads. As for the original processing: A later analysis counted approximately 76 million unique TCR beta chains across the 666 repertoires, and around 9.9 million of these chains were shared by at least two donors. A nearest-neighbor algorithm error-corrected the raw reads and collapsed the reads into unique sequences, merging closely related sequences to remove PCR and sequencing errors. CDR3 sequences were aligned to IMGT reference sequences to assign V, D and J gene segments. For a sequence to be retained, at least a six-nucleotide match to both a V gene segment and a J gene segment was required. A rearrangement was called productive if the CDR3 had no stop codons and remained in frame with V and J, and every other rearrangement was called non-productive. CDR3 was defined by IMGT convention, running from the second conserved V-encoded cysteine to the conserved J-encoded phenylalanine. Sequences without an unambiguous match to a single V gene segment were excluded from the earlier analysis of several hundred of the donors. An earlier analysis of just under 600 of the donors called V segments functional above 56.7% productive rearrangements and segregating when the between-donor standard deviation exceeded 5%. A statistical classification framework was built to diagnose cytomegalovirus status from the catalog of TCR beta chain sequences. In a later analysis, V and J genes were assigned by comparing TCR nucleotide sequences against IMGT/GENE-DB human TR gene sequences. Using the TCRdist pipeline, a later analysis assigned CDR3 sequences along with most-parsimonious VDJ recombination scenarios. In a later analysis, every TCR beta chain was defined by the combination of its CDR3 amino acid sequence and its V-gene family, and reads without a unique V-gene family were dropped. As a way to deal with suspected cross-contamination and a sequencing artifact, a later analysis dropped 450 to 600 nucleotide sequences that were highly shared and had low generation probability. For each public chain, a later analysis derived a clonal expansion index from normalized ranks of inferred template counts within each repertoire. In a later analysis, generation probabilities were computed using a VDJ recombination model fitted to out-of-frame rearrangements, and the results were checked against IGoR. A later analysis scored TCR-TCR, TCR-HLA and TCR-CMV co-occurrence with hypergeometric tests, applying a repertoire-size bias correction to TCR pairs. In a later analysis, false discovery rates were estimated by permuting HLA or CMV assignments 20 times. In a later analysis, co-occurring TCRs were grouped with DBSCAN, and TCRdist sequence similarity was added when clustering was performed within HLA-allele-positive subsets. Repertoires with fewer than 30,000 or more than 120,000 public chains, plus five repertoires with anomalous nucleotide sharing, were excluded from co-occurrence clustering. As stored in TCRdb, this immuneACCESS dataset retains in-frame rearrangements with V and J assigned. A fraction of the clones does not appear; measured against another copy, unresolved V genes explain less than half of the discrepancy, and the remainder lacks a known reason. The V and J calls and clone size were taken over from that table, and D and trimming were inferred from the DNA. The table for this sample lists 200,000 to 250,000 clones; more than 65% of them were counted only once. The ten largest clonotypes hold roughly 2% of the sample.

V loses 4 bases at its end and J loses 6 bases; junction bases beyond the gene matches: 3. The germline V gene sets CDR1 to MRHNA and CDR2 to SNTAGT. The CDR3, from cysteine to phenylalanine, totals 13 residues. The DNA shown is the 39-base CDR3, in frame from base 1. The cohort was made up of approximately 670 healthy bone marrow donors. At the time of sampling, all cohort members were nominally healthy, though unrecorded immune exposures were likely present. The donor tested CMV seronegative and was one of the 352 seronegative cohort members. A peripheral blood sample was provided by each donor, and peripheral blood mononuclear cells were used for TCR beta sequencing. Genomic DNA extraction from the blood cell samples was performed with the Qiagen DNeasy Blood Extraction Kit. Notes on this clone: Which antigen it targets is not known. No much larger clone is present one base from it, and per-base qualities are unavailable.

The sequence came from a young woman in good health and CMV-seronegative. Recombination joined TRBV6-4 with TRBJ2-7; 10 middle bases align to TRBD2. The material sequenced was PBMCs. The CDR3 protein: CASSALAGSEQYF. Read as DNA, the sequence is TGTGCCAGCAGTGCACTAGCGGGGTCCGAGCAGTACTTC.